These 30 T cell receptor beta chains were all obtained from the same sample, sequenced in a study of cytomegalovirus exposure and HLA in healthy donors. The PCR employed 60 Vbeta primers together with 13 Jbeta primers. Produced via immunoSEQ multiplex PCR; TCRdb's table is partial and in-frame only. This table has 150,000 to 200,000 clones, 75% to 80% appearing once. The sequencing input was PBMCs. The source of these receptors is a man between 40 and 49 years old in good health and CMV-seropositive.

The genes are TRBV7-6 and TRBJ1-6; TRBD1 is a possible D gene (6 bases). Trimming cost V 11 bases and J 6 bases, with 14 bases left between them. This CDR3 is built from 13 residues. From germline, CDR1 is SGHVS and CDR2 FNYEAQ. The CDR3 here is CASLGALNSPLHF. The CDR3 DNA follows: TGTGCCTCCTTGGGGGCCCTTAATTCACCCCTCCACTTT.

V gene TRBV4-1 combines with J gene TRBJ2-1, with 9 bases aligning to TRBD2. CDR1 is MGHRA and CDR2 is YSYEKL in the germline V gene. V trimming: 6 bases; J trimming: 7 bases; junction bases outside the gene matches: 10. This CDR3 has 15 residues. The CDR3: CASSLGTSRINEQFF. The CDR3 DNA reads TGCGCCAGCAGTCTCGGGACTAGCAGGATAAATGAGCAGTTCTTC.

The chain is built from TRBV5-6 and TRBJ1-2; tentative D call: TRBD1 (6 bases). The CDR3 has 15 residues. Trimming pared 4 bases from V and 7 bases from J, leaving 20 bases between. Germline CDR1 is SGHDT and CDR2 is YYEEEE. The CDR3 sequence is CASSLPGQRPGGYTF. The CDR3 DNA is TGTGCCAGCAGCCTCCCCGGACAGAGGCCCGGTGGCTACACCTTC.

This sequence joins TRBV5-1 and TRBJ2-1, with 12 nucleotides matching TRBD2. V was pared by 5 bases and J by 3 bases, with 6 bases of the junction left unmatched. Germline CDR1 SGHRS, CDR2 YFSETQ. CDR3 length equals 16 residues. For the CDR3, the DNA is TGCGCCAGCAGTCCCGGGACTAGCGGGTACTACAATGAGCAGTTCTTC. It encodes CASSPGTSGYYNEQFF.

This clone turned up a few times. The chain carries TRBV14 and TRBJ1-1; maybe TRBD1 (5 bases). Trimming removed 4 bases at V and 2 bases at J, with 17 bases between. This CDR3 is built from 16 residues. CDR1 is SGHDN and CDR2 is FVKESK in the germline V gene. The CDR3 DNA reads as TGTGCCAGCAGCCTTTTGGGAGGGGAGGTTAACACTGAAGCTTTCTTT. As protein: CASSLLGGEVNTEAFF.

The sample holds a few counts of this clone. The chain recombines TRBV6-6 with TRBJ2-1, with 10 bases lining up with TRBD2. V trimming: 4 bases; J trimming: 8 bases; junction bases outside the gene matches: 11. Germline CDR1 reads MNHNY; CDR2 reads SVGAGI (reference sequence). The CDR3 spans 16 residues. This CDR3 is CASSSHQASGSDEQFF. CDR3 nucleotide sequence: TGTGCCAGCAGTTCTCATCAGGCTAGCGGGAGTGATGAGCAGTTCTTC.

Here the CDR3 reads CASSEALLGRGRGETQYF. The CDR3 region has the DNA TGTGCCAGCAGTGAAGCGCTTCTGGGCAGGGGGCGAGGGGAGACCCAGTACTTC. V is TRBV2 and J is TRBJ2-5; 8 bases fit TRBD1. This CDR3 has 18 amino acids. The V gene end was trimmed by 0 bases and the J gene end by 5 bases; junction bases not matched to a gene: 14. Germline V gene data show CDR1 as SNHLY and CDR2 as FYNNEI. Variable domain in full (rest from reference TRBV2 and TRBJ2-5): EPEVTQTPSHQVTQMGQEVILRCVPISNHLYFYWYRQILGQKVEFLVSFYNNEISEKSEIFDDQFSVERPDGSNFTLKIRSTKLEDSAMYFCASSEALLGRGRGETQYFGPGTRLLVL.

The chain has TRBV2 and TRBJ2-2; TRBD1 aligns across 10 bases. Germline assignment: CDR1 SNHLY and CDR2 FYNNEI. CDR3 length: 15 amino acids. J lost 6 bases, V lost 4 bases, and 5 bases had no gene match. Written as DNA, the CDR3 is TGTGCCAGCAGTGTCCGGGACAGGGGTGCCGGGGAGCTGTTTTTT. It codes for CASSVRDRGAGELFF.

This rearrangement joins TRBV6-6 to TRBJ2-3; TRBD2 matches at 8 bases. Germline trimming cut 8 bases from V and 3 bases from J; bases unmatched to any gene: 7. Germline CDR1 MNHNY, CDR2 SVGAGI (reference sequence). CDR3 size: 14 residues. CDR3: CASEVAGRTDTQYF. DNA of the CDR3: TGTGCCAGCGAGGTAGCGGGAAGAACAGATACGCAGTATTTT.

The CDR3 DNA is TGCAGCGAACCGGGGAGGGGCGGTGAAAAACTGTTTTTT. Protein product: CSEPGRGGEKLFF. This sequence joins TRBV29-1 and TRBJ1-4, with D possibly TRBD1 on 5 matching bases. The V end was cut by 7 bases, the J end by 7 bases, with 16 bases between. This CDR3 comprises 13 residues. Germline CDR1 is SQVTM and CDR2 is ANQGSEA.

The chain joins TRBV29-1 to TRBJ2-3; 7 bases agree with TRBD2. V was pared by 1 base and J by 2 bases, with 3 bases of the junction left unmatched. The germline V gene encodes CDR1 SQVTM and CDR2 ANQGSEA. The CDR3 sequence is 14 residues long. CDR3 amino acids: CSVEGGGNTDTQYF. The CDR3 DNA is TGCAGCGTTGAAGGGGGGGGGAACACAGATACGCAGTATTTT.

V and J are TRBV5-6 and TRBJ2-5, with TRBD1 as a possible D gene (5 bases). Germline loops: CDR1 SGHDT, CDR2 YYEEEE. The CDR3 is 14 amino acids. V was cut by 4 bases and J by 1 base, with 11 bases left in between. The CDR3 is CASSTPGFQETQYF. For the CDR3, the DNA is TGTGCCAGCAGCACCCCAGGGTTCCAAGAGACCCAGTACTTC.

Only one count was recorded for this clone. The rearrangement uses TRBV27 and TRBJ2-3; 7 positions match TRBD2. The CDR3 runs 15 residues. CDR1 and CDR2 (germline): MNHEY, SMNVEV (reference sequence). J was trimmed by 2 bases and V by 6 bases; bases with no gene match: 8. This CDR3 is CASRALAEFTDTQYF. CDR3 DNA sequence: TGTGCCAGCAGAGCCCTAGCGGAGTTCACAGATACGCAGTATTTT.

This rearrangement joins TRBV9 to TRBJ2-1; 9 bases line up with TRBD2. J was trimmed by 7 bases and V by 2 bases; bases with no gene match: 7. CDR1 SGDLS and CDR2 YYNGEE come from the germline V gene. The length of the CDR3 is 15 residues. DNA of the CDR3: TGTGCCAGCAGCGTGAGCGGGAGGCCGGGAAATGAGCAGTTCTTC. This encodes CASSVSGRPGNEQFF.

This clone was recorded a few times. This chain joins TRBV6-1 and TRBJ2-7; 9 bases agree with TRBD1. The CDR3 spans 14 residues. The germline V gene encodes CDR1 MNHNS and CDR2 SASEGT. V was pared by 8 bases and J by 2 bases, with 7 bases of the junction left unmatched. This chain's CDR3 is CASRYGTGTYEQYF. The CDR3 bases are TGTGCCAGCCGGTATGGGACAGGGACCTACGAGCAGTACTTC.

The chain has TRBV4-2 and TRBJ2-7, with 13 bases matching TRBD2. After removal of 2 bases from V and 2 bases from J, the junction contained 3 bases not matched to a gene. Looked up from germline, CDR1 is LGHNA and CDR2 is YNFKEQ. CDR3 length: 16 residues. The CDR3 spells CASSQLLAGGPYEQYF. CDR3 coding DNA: TGTGCCAGCAGCCAATTACTAGCGGGAGGGCCCTACGAGCAGTACTTC.

V is TRBV6-5 and J is TRBJ1-1; D possibly corresponds to TRBD1 (5 bases). CDR3 length equals 15 residues. Germline-derived CDR1 and CDR2 are MNHEY and SVGAGI. Trimming shortened V by 5 bases and J by 3 bases, and 16 bases separated the two germline ends. CDR3 bases: TGTGCCAGCAGTCCCCAGGGTAACGAGCACACTGAAGCTTTCTTT. As protein: CASSPQGNEHTEAFF.

The V call is TRBV27, the J call TRBJ2-1, with no clear D. CDR1 is MNHEY and CDR2 is SMNVEV in the germline V gene (reference sequence). This CDR3 spans 14 amino acids. Deletions cut 6 bases from V and 4 bases from J, with 13 bases between. DNA for the CDR3: TGTGCCAGCAGCCCATGGCCAGGATACAATGAGCAGTTCTTC. Translated: CASSPWPGYNEQFF.

The V gene is TRBV11-3, the J gene TRBJ1-5; TRBD1 matches 7 bases. V gave up 7 bases and J gave up 12 bases; unmatched junction bases: 18. This CDR3 comprises 15 residues. Germline CDR1 SGHNT, CDR2 YENEEA. In DNA form, the CDR3 reads TGTGCCAGCAACGCCCTCCGGGACAGAGGGGCTCACCAGCATTTT. As protein: CASNALRDRGAHQHF.

This chain uses TRBV6-5 with TRBJ2-4; possible D gene TRBD1, 5 bases. There are 13 residues in the CDR3. Germline values: CDR1 MNHEY, CDR2 SVGAGI. V was cut by 6 bases and J by 12 bases, with 18 bases left in between. CDR3 sequence reads: CASSRDRRSSQYF. Written as DNA, the CDR3 is TGTGCCAGCAGCCGCGACAGACGAAGCAGTCAGTACTTC.

This clone has a handful of counts. The sample carries other DNA sequences with the same CDR3. The rearrangement links TRBV5-1 to TRBJ1-3, with D tentatively TRBD1 (5 bases). The CDR3 contains 14 residues. The germline gives CDR1 SGHRS, CDR2 YFSETQ. The V end was cut by 0 bases, the J end by 3 bases, with 7 bases between. CDR3 residues: CASSLAGYGNTIYF. The DNA of the CDR3 is TGCGCCAGCAGCTTGGCAGGGTATGGAAACACCATATATTTT.

This chain links TRBV9 with TRBJ1-1; no firm D call. Trimming pared 1 base from V and 3 bases from J, leaving 13 bases between. CDR1 is SGDLS, CDR2 YYNGEE, per germline. The CDR3 is made up of 15 amino acids. The CDR3 loop is CASSVSGIGDTEAFF. The CDR3 DNA sequence: TGTGCCAGCAGCGTATCGGGGATTGGGGACACTGAAGCTTTCTTT.

This chain links TRBV5-5 with TRBJ2-7; 10 nucleotides line up with TRBD2. Germline V lookup: CDR1 SGHKS, CDR2 YYEKEE (reference sequence). CDR3 size: 17 residues. With 0 bases clipped from V and 2 bases from J, the junction kept 8 bases outside the gene matches. CDR3 loop: CASSLAPSGGVAYEQYF. For the CDR3, the DNA is TGTGCCAGCAGCTTGGCCCCAAGCGGGGGGGTAGCCTACGAGCAGTACTTC. The whole variable domain, remainder taken from reference TRBV5-5 and TRBJ2-7, is DAGVTQSPTHLIKTRGQQVTLRCSPISGHKSVSWYQQVLGQGPQFIFQYYEKEERGRGNFPDRFSARQFPNYSSELNVNALLLGDSALYLCASSLAPSGGVAYEQYFGPGTRLTVT.

The chain has TRBV19 and TRBJ1-5, with 11 bases lining up with TRBD1. There are 20 residues in the CDR3. Germline CDR1 reads LNHDA; CDR2 reads SQIVND (reference sequence). The junction had 16 bases not matched to a gene; V was cut back by 6 bases and J by 0 bases. CDR3 sequence: CASSLIPRDRGLSSNQPQHF. Here the CDR3 DNA reads TGTGCCAGTAGCCTAATCCCCCGGGACAGGGGGTTGTCTAGCAATCAGCCCCAGCATTTT. Based on the CDR3 plus reference TRBV19 and TRBJ1-5, the full variable domain is DGGITQSPKYLFRKEGQNVTLSCEQNLNHDAMYWYRQDPGQGLRLIYYSQIVNDFQKGDIAEGYSVSREKKESFPLTVTSAQKNPTAFYLCASSLIPRDRGLSSNQPQHFGDGTRLSIL.

V and J are TRBV28 and TRBJ2-1; D not resolved. CDR3 length equals 13 residues. V gave up 6 bases and J gave up 10 bases, with 16 bases separating them. The V gene's germline CDR1 is MDHEN and CDR2 SYDVKM. The CDR3 DNA is TGTGCCAGCAGCCTTGATAGTAGATTCGAGCAGTTCTTC. Translated, it gives CASSLDSRFEQFF.

Only a few counts were recorded for this clone. The chain is built from TRBV15 and TRBJ2-2; D is uncertain. The CDR3 extends over 14 amino acids. Trimming stripped 0 bases from V and 1 base from J, with 3 bases between. Germline CDR1 is LNHNV and CDR2 is YYDKDF (reference sequence). The DNA for the CDR3 is TGTGCCACCAGCAGAGACGGGAACACCGGGGAGCTGTTTTTT. Translated: CATSRDGNTGELFF.

The chain employs TRBV28 and TRBJ2-6; D uncertain. This CDR3 contains 17 residues. V was trimmed by 4 bases and J by 4 bases, leaving 17 bases between them. Germline V CDR1 and CDR2: MDHEN, SYDVKM. CDR3 in DNA: TGTGCCAGCAGTTATGTTGGGCCCCAGGCGGGGGCCAACGTCCTGACTTTC. It yields the protein CASSYVGPQAGANVLTF.

This clone was counted a few times. The rearrangement joins TRBV7-2 to TRBJ2-4, with 7 nucleotides matching TRBD1. The CDR3 consists of 15 residues. CDR1 is SGHTA, CDR2 FQGNSA, per germline. V was clipped by 3 bases and J by 12 bases; unmatched bases: 14. CDR3 region: CASSLGDRAVDSQYF. The CDR3, as DNA: TGTGCCAGCAGCTTGGGCGACAGGGCAGTGGACAGTCAGTACTTC.

The chain joins TRBV7-6 to TRBJ2-3; maybe TRBD2 (5 bases). Germline loops: CDR1 SGHVS, CDR2 FNYEAQ. The CDR3 consists of 13 residues. V lost 4 bases to trimming and J lost 5 bases, with 10 bases between them. This CDR3 reads CASSSGTGDTQYF. CDR3 nucleotide sequence: TGTGCCAGCAGCTCGGGAACGGGAGATACGCAGTATTTT.

The rearrangement uses TRBV5-1 and TRBJ2-1; 12 nucleotides line up with TRBD2. The CDR3 totals 17 residues. J was trimmed by 4 bases and V by 4 bases; bases with no gene match: 9. In germline, CDR1 is SGHRS, CDR2 YFSETQ. CDR3 coding DNA: TGCGCCAGCAGCCTAGGACTAGCGGGACTATCTTACAATGAGCAGTTCTTC. Protein product: CASSLGLAGLSYNEQFF. The whole variable domain, remainder taken from reference TRBV5-1 and TRBJ2-1, is KAGVTQTPRYLIKTRGQQVTLSCSPISGHRSVSWYQQTPGQGLQFLFEYFSETQRNKGNFPGRFSGRQFSNSRSEMNVSTLELGDSALYLCASSLGLAGLSYNEQFFGPGTRLTVL.